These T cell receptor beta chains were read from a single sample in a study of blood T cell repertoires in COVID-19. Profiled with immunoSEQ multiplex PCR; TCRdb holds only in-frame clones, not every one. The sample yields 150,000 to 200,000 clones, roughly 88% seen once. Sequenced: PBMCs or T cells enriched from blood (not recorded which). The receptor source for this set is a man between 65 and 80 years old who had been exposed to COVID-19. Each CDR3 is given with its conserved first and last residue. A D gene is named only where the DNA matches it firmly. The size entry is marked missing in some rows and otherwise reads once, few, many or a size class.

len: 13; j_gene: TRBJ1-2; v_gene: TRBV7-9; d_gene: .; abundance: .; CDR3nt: TGTGCCAGCAGCTTAGGAGATTTCTATGGCTACACCTTC; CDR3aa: CASSLGDFYGYTF
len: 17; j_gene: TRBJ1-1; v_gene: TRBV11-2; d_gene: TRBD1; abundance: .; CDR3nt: TGTGCCAGCAGCCCCCGGACAGGGGGGGATCGGGACACTGAAGCTTTCTTT; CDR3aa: CASSPRTGGDRDTEAFF
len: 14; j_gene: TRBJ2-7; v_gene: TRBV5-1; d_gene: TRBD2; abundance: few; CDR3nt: TGCGCCAGCAGCGCCCTAGCGGGGGTGGACGAGCAGTACTTC; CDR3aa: CASSALAGVDEQYF
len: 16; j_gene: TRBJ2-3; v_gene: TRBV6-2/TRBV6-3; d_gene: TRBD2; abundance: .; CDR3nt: TGTGCCAGCAGTTCACGGACTAGCGGGGGGGCTCATACGCAGTATTTT; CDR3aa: CASSSRTSGGAHTQYF
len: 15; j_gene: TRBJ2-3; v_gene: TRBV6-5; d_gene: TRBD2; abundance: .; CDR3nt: TGTGCCAGCAGCCAGGGACTAGGACTGACAGATACGCAGTATTTT; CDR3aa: CASSQGLGLTDTQYF
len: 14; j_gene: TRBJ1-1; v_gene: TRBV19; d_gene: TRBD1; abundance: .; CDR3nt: TGTGCCAGCTCAACAGGGGTCGAGAACACTGAAGCTTTCTTT; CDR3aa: CASSTGVENTEAFF
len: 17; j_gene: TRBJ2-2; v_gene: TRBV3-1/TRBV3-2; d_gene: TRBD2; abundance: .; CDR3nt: TGTGCCAGCAGCCCGCTCCTCAGCGGGGGCAACACCGGGGAGCTGTTTTTT; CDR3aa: CASSPLLSGGNTGELFF
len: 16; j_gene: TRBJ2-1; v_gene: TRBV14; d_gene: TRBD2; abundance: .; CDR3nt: TGTGCCAGCAGCCAACTAGCGGGGGGGCTCTACAATGAGCAGTTCTTC; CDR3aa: CASSQLAGGLYNEQFF
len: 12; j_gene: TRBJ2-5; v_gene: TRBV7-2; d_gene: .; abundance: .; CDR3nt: TGTGCCAGCAGCTTAGGGCGGGAGACCCAGTACTTC; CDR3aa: CASSLGRETQYF
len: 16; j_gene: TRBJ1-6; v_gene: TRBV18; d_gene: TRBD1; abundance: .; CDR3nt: TGTGCCAGCTCCCCGACAGGGAGCTCCTATAATTCACCCCTCCACTTT; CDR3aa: CASSPTGSSYNSPLHF
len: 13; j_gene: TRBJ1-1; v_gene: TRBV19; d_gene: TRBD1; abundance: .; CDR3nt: TGTGCCAGTAGGGGACAGGGGGCGACTGAAGCTTTCTTT; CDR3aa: CASRGQGATEAFF
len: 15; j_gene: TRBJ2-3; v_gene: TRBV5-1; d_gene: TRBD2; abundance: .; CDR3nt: TGCGCCAGCAGCTTGACTAGCGGGGGTACAGATACGCAGTATTTT; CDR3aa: CASSLTSGGTDTQYF
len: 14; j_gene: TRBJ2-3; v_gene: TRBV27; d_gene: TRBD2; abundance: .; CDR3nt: TGTGCCAGCAGTTTAGCGGGGGGCACAGATACGCAGTATTTT; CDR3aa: CASSLAGGTDTQYF
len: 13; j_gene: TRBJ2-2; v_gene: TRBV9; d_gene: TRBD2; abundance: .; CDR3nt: TGTGCCAGCAAGACTAGCGGGAAGGGGGAGCTGTTTTTT; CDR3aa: CASKTSGKGELFF
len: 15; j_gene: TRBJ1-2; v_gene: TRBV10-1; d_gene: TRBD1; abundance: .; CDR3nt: TGCGCCAGCAGTGAATCCGGGACAGCTTCTTATGGCTACACCTTC; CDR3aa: CASSESGTASYGYTF
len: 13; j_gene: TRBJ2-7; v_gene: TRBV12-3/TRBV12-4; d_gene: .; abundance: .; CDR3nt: TGTGCCAGCAGTTTCGTGCAGAGGGACGAGCAGTACTTC; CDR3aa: CASSFVQRDEQYF
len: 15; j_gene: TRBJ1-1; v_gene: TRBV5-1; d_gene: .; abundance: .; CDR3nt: TGCGCCAGCACTATGGATTCTCCGGGAGGCACTGAAGCTTTCTTT; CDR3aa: CASTMDSPGGTEAFF
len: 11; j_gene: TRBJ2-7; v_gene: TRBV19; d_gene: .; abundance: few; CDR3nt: TGTGCCAGTAGTATTGGCCCCGAGCAGTACTTC; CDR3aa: CASSIGPEQYF
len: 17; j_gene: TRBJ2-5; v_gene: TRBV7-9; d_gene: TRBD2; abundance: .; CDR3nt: TGTGCCAGCAGCTTAGGGCTAGCGGGGTCCTCCTTGGAGACCCAGTACTTC; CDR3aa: CASSLGLAGSSLETQYF
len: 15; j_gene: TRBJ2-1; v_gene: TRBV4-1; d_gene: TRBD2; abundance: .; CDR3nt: TGCGCCAGCAGCCCCATGGGGGGGAGTTACAATGAGCAGTTCTTC; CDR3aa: CASSPMGGSYNEQFF
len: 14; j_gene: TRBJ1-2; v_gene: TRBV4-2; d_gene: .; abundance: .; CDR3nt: TGTGCCAGCAGCCAAGTCCCGGGGGGCGGAGGCTACACCTTC; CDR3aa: CASSQVPGGGGYTF
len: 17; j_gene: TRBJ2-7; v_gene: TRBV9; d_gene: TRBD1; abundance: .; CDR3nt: TGTGCCAGCAGCAGTCTAACCGGGACAGGGTCTCTGCACGAGCAGTACTTC; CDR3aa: CASSSLTGTGSLHEQYF
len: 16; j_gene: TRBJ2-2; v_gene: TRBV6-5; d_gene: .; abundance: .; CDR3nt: TGTGCCAGCAGTTACTCGGGGGCAGGTCGGCGCGGGGAGCTGTTTTTT; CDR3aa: CASSYSGAGRRGELFF
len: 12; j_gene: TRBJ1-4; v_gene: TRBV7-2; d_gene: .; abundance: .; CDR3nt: TGTGCCAGCAGCACCCTAGGTGAAAAACTGTTTTTT; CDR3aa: CASSTLGEKLFF
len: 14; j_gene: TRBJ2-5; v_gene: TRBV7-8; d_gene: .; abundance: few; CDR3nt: TGTGCCAGCAGTCCGATTCAGGGGTGGGAGACCCAGTACTTC; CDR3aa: CASSPIQGWETQYF
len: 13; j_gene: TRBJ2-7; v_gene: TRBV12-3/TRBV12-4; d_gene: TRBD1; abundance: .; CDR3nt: TGTGCCACCAAACAGGGGGCGAGCTACGAGCAGTACTTC; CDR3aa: CATKQGASYEQYF
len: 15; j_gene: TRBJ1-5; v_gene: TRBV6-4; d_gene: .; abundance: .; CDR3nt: TGTGCCAGCAGCCTCCCTTTATATAACAATCAGCCCCAGCATTTT; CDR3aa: CASSLPLYNNQPQHF
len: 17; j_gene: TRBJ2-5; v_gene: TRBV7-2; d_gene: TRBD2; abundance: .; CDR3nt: TGTGCCAGCAGCTTAGGCAACCTAGCGGGAGCCCAAGAGACCCAGTACTTC; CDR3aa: CASSLGNLAGAQETQYF
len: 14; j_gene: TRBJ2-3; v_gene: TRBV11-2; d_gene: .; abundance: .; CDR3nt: TGTGCCAGCAGCGAACAGGGTGGCCCAGATACGCAGTATTTT; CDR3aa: CASSEQGGPDTQYF
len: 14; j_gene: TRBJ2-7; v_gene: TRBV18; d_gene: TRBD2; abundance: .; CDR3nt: TGTGCCAGCTCACCCCCGACTAGCTTCTACGAGCAGTACTTC; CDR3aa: CASSPPTSFYEQYF
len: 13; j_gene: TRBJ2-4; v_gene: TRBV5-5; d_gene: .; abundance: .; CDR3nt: TGTGCCAGCAGTCTCATGGACATTCGCGGTCAGTACTTC; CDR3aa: CASSLMDIRGQYF
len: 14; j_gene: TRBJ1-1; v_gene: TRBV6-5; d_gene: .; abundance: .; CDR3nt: TGTGCCAGCCGTCGAGGGGGGGCGAACACTGAAGCTTTCTTT; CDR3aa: CASRRGGANTEAFF
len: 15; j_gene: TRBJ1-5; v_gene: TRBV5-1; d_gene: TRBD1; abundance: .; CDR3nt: TGCGCCAGCAGCTTGGCGGAGGGGGCTGGTCAGCCCCAGCATTTT; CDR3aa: CASSLAEGAGQPQHF
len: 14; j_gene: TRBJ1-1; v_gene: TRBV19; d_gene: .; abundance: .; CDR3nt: TGTGCCAGTAGTCCGGGGTTAATGAACACTGAAGCTTTCTTT; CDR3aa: CASSPGLMNTEAFF
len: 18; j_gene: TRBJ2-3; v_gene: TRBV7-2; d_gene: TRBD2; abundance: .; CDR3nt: TGTGCCAGCAGCTTAGTACTAGCGGGGGGGAGTTCTGCCCTCTCGCAGTATTTT; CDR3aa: CASSLVLAGGSSALSQYF
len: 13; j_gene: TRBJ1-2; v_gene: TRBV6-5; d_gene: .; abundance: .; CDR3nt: TGTGCCAGCAGTTACTCGAGGGAGTATGGCTACACCTTC; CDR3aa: CASSYSREYGYTF
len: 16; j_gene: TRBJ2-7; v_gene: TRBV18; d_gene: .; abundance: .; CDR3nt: TGTGCCAGCTCACCACCCTCCGGGACTGCTGCCTACGAGCAGTACTTC; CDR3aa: CASSPPSGTAAYEQYF
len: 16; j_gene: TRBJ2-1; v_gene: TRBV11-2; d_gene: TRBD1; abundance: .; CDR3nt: TGTGCCAGCAGCTTCTCATCCGGGACAGGGTGGAATGAGCAGTTCTTC; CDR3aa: CASSFSSGTGWNEQFF
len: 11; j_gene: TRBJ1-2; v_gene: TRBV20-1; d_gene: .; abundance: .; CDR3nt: TGCAGTGCTCCAGGGGACTATGGCTACACCTTC; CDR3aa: CSAPGDYGYTF
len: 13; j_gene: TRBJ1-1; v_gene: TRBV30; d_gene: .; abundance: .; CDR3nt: TGTGCCTGGAGCTACCAGGGGAACACTGAAGCTTTCTTT; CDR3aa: CAWSYQGNTEAFF
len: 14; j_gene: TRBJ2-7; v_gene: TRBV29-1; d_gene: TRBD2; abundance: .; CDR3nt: TGCAGCGTGGTCTTCTTAACTAGCGTCGGCGAGCAGTACTTC; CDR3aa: CSVVFLTSVGEQYF
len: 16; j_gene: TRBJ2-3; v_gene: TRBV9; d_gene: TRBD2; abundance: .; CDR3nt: TGTGCCAGCAGCGTAGGAAGGGGTAGCGGGACGGATACGCAGTATTTT; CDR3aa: CASSVGRGSGTDTQYF
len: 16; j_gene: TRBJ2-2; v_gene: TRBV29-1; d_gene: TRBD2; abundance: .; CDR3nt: TGCAGCGTTGCTGGACTAGCGGGGACGAACACCGGGGAGCTGTTTTTT; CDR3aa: CSVAGLAGTNTGELFF
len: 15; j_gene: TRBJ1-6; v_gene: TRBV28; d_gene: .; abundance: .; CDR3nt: TGTGCCAGCGAGGACGGGAGCTCCTATAATTCACCCCTCCACTTT; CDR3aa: CASEDGSSYNSPLHF
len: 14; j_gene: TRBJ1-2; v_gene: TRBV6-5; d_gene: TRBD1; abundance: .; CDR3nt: TGTGCCAGCAGGAGAGGACAGGGGAACTATGGCTACACCTTC; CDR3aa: CASRRGQGNYGYTF
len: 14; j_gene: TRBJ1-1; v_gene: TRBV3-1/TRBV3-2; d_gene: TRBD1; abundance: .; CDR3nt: TGTGCCAGCAGCCAAGGGGGACAGGGGACTGAAGCTTTCTTT; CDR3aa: CASSQGGQGTEAFF
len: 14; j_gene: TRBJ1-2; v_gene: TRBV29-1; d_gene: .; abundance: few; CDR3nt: TGCAGCGCCTGGACAGCACAACCAAACTATGGCTACACCTTC; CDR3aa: CSAWTAQPNYGYTF
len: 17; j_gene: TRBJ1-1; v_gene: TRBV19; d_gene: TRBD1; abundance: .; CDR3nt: TGTGCCAGTAGTATAGCGTCCACAGGGGGCGCAAACACTGAAGCTTTCTTT; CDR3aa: CASSIASTGGANTEAFF
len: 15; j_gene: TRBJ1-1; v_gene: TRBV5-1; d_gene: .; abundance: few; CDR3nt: TGCGCCAGCAGCACGGCCCTGGGAGGGGGCACTGAAGCTTTCTTT; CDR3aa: CASSTALGGGTEAFF
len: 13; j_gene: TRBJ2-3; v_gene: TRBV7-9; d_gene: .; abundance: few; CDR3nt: TGTGCCAGCAGCCCCGGCGCGGGGTCCGCGCAGTATTTT; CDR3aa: CASSPGAGSAQYF
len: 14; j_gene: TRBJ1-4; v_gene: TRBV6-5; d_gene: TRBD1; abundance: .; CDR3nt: TGTGCCAGCAAATGGGGACAGTATAATGAAAAACTGTTTTTT; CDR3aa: CASKWGQYNEKLFF
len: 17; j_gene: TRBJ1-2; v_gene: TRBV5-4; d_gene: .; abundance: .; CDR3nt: TGTGCCAGCAGCTCAACAGGGTTCGCGGGCTTACTTTATGGCTACACCTTC; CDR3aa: CASSSTGFAGLLYGYTF